This TCR beta chain was profiled in a study of radiation and T cells in renal cell carcinoma. TCRdb keeps only in-frame clones here, not all; method: immunoSEQ multiplex PCR. The sample includes about 77,000 clones, roughly 83% of them seen just once. Study-wide points: In blood, top tumor clones expanded by 2 weeks, shrinking by 4. Pretreatment tumor biopsies were lacking, so baseline clonotypes are unknown.

The CDR3 is 14 residues long. The J segment lost 6 bases and the V segment lost 6 bases, leaving 9 bases of the junction unmatched. Germline V gene data show CDR1 as SNHLY and CDR2 as FYNNEI. As to this clone: What it binds is not known.

The time point is: blood 4 weeks post-SBRT, at nephrectomy. As for treatment: 15 Gy SBRT to primary tumor, nephrectomy 4 weeks later. Nephrectomy followed 15 Gy stereotactic body radiation by 4 weeks. This rearrangement joins TRBV2 to TRBJ2-7; the match to TRBD1 covers 9 bases. The TCR sequence derives from a woman aged 55-69 years with renal cell carcinoma. The sample in question was blood, obtained from a patient whose treatment included radiotherapy and nephrectomy. CDR3 sequence (DNA): TGTGCCAGCAGCCCCGACAGGGGGGGGGCCGAGCAGTACTTC. This translates into CASSPDRGGAEQYF.